This TCR beta chain was obtained from a study of tumor-infiltrating lymphocytes in localized non-small cell lung cancer. As for this clone: Its antigen is not known.

Study-wide results and caveats: IM1 and IM2 tumors showed no difference in T-cell fraction. No link was found between tumor T-cell fraction and recurrence-free survival.

Per germline, CDR1 SEHNR and CDR2 FQNEAQ (reference sequence). CDR3 length equals 14 residues. V lost 2 bases and J 10 bases, leaving 12 bases between the germline ends. Sequencing used immunoSEQ multiplex PCR; TCRdb keeps in-frame clones, though not all of them. The sample lists approximately 15,000 clones, approximately 68% occurring once. This chain joins TRBV7-9 and TRBJ1-6, with a weak D call TRBD1 (5 bases). The specimen was lung tumor tissue. This TCR came from a human donor with non-small cell lung cancer. As DNA, the CDR3 is TGTGCCAGCAGCTTACCTCAGGGAGCCTCACCCCTCCACTTT. Translated, it gives CASSLPQGASPLHF.